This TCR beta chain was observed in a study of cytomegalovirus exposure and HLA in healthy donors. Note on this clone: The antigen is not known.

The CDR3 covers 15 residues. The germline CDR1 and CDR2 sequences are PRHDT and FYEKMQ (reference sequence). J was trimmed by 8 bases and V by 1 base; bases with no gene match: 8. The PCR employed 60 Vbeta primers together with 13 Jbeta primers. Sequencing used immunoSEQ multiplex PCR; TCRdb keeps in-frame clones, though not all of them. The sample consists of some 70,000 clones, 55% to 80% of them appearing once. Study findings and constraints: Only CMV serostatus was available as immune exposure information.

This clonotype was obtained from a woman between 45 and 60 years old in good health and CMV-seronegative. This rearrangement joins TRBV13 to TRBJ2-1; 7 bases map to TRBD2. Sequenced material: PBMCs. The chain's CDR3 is CASSLVSAGVYEQFF. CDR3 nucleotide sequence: TGTGCCAGCAGCTTAGTATCCGCGGGGGTTTATGAGCAGTTCTTC.